This entry describes one T cell receptor (beta chain). What it binds is not known. The sample comes from a study of cytomegalovirus exposure and HLA in healthy donors. Though nominally healthy at sampling, donors likely had unrecorded immune exposures. Both 60 Vbeta primers and 13 Jbeta primers went into the PCR. Only in-frame clones appear in the TCRdb table, and some are missing; sequencing was by immunoSEQ multiplex PCR. The sample has 100,000 to 150,000 clones; 75% to 90% are singletons. The germline gives CDR1 SGHVS, CDR2 FQNEAQ. V was pared by 0 bases and J by 0 bases, with 9 bases between. The length of the CDR3 is 16 residues. Study conclusions and caveats: Exclusion as indistinguishable affected some V segments, including TRBV6-2 and TRBV6-3.

The material sequenced was PBMCs. V and J are TRBV7-8 and TRBJ1-3; D might be TRBD1 (5 bases). The receptor's source is a woman between 50 and 59 years old in good health and CMV-seropositive. CDR3 region: CASSLATAHSGNTIYF. CDR3 DNA: TGTGCCAGCAGCTTAGCGACAGCACACTCTGGAAACACCATATATTTT. The full variable domain, with the rest looked up from reference TRBV7-8 and TRBJ1-3, is GAGVSQSPRYKVAKRGQDVALRCDPISGHVSLFWYQQALGQGPEFLTYFQNEAQLDKSGLPSDRFFAERPEGSVSTLKIQRTQQEDSAVYLCASSLATAHSGNTIYFGEGSWLTVV.